Listed below are T cell receptor beta chains from one sample, sequenced in a study of cytotoxic CD8 clonotypes in ibrutinib-treated CLL. TCRdb's table, derived via immunoSEQ multiplex PCR, lists solely in-frame clones and lacks some. The table lists fewer than 150,000 clones, around four fifths of them singletons. The source was PBMCs, collected after 24 months of ibrutinib treatment. The receptors originated from a human donor with chronic lymphocytic leukemia. Each CDR3 is given with its conserved first and last residue.

V | CDR3
TRBV10-3 | CAISGTRVSYEQYF
TRBV14 | CASSQTTGDWPYNEQFF
TRBV4-1 | CASSPGTGGNLAYEQYF
TRBV5-4 | CASSSPGGVEHGYTF
TRBV5-1 | CASSPSGTSGTEAFF
TRBV7-9 | CASSNTGEIGELFF
TRBV18 | CASSPRAAEAFF
TRBV5-6 | CASSLGDRPTILHF
TRBV5-1 | CASSLEQGANNSPLHF
TRBV19 | CASSRTAQVPNERKLFF
TRBV27 | CASSLWAGGYEQYF
TRBV27 | CASSSHTGLPTDTQYF
TRBV5-4 | CASSLGKGRNEKLFF
TRBV6-5 | CASRTNSATNEKLFF
TRBV9 | CASSVGGPTDTQYF
TRBV28 | CASSLQAGGNIQYF
TRBV9 | CASSGGLTNTEAFF
TRBV7-9 | CASSPPFRQGNEQYF
TRBV9 | CASSVGGGARGEQFF
TRBV19 | CASLRGGAWSNQPQHF
TRBV7-9 | CASSQIAVSTDTQYF
TRBV19 | CASSIRTNSPLHF
TRBV6-1 | CASSEDRTGYNSPLHF
TRBV5-1 | CASSQTGTAEAFF
TRBV30 | CAWSVVGQTSTDTQYF
TRBV6-5 | CASSGVGSSTDTQYF
TRBV6-1 | CASSAINPGQGSYTF
TRBV5-6 | CASSPGFVDTQYF
TRBV6-1 | CASRVSGVNTEAFF
TRBV19 | CASSMVSNTEAFF
TRBV29-1 | CSVGGGPAYEQYF
TRBV7-2 | CASSLDGFTQYF
TRBV28 | CASSPPGLATDTQYF
TRBV6-6 | CASSYDDDRNIQYF
TRBV7-2 | CASSNPSTDTQYF
TRBV7-7 | CASSLGGHSGNTIYF
TRBV7-6 | CASSVGQGALEQYF
TRBV5-1 | CASSLWDSENEQFF
TRBV6-6 | CASSYSAGGSRFEQFF
TRBV28 | CASSFLVKGPLGYTF
TRBV7-9 | CASSFPGSNQPQHF
TRBV27 | CASRPLAGQGARGNQPQHF
TRBV4-2 | CASSQGEGTPPFF
TRBV10-1 | CASSRQVGDTQYF
TRBV6-1 | CASSLENLAEAFF
TRBV7-2 | CASSLDLGTGELFF
TRBV7-2 | CASSRGSYEQYF
TRBV4-1 | CASSQTGETQYF
TRBV7-9 | CASSQPGGGKYNEQFF
TRBV6-6 | CASSDPPETYEQYF
TRBV9 | CASSAAAGQKETQYF
TRBV27 | CASSLTGLTDGYTF
TRBV19 | CASSMGQGTDEQYF
TRBV4-1 | CASSQDPIYF
TRBV11-3 | CASSLGSGTGANVLTF